This TCR beta chain came from a study of blood T cell repertoires in COVID-19 (dated by TCRdb to 2018 to 2020). Notes on the research overall: The collaborator samples originated in the United States, Italy and Spain and spanned the acute and convalescent phases of COVID-19. Samples came from the ongoing ImmuneRACE study (first 160 participants) plus 1,254 subjects from 6 global collaborators. Where available, HLA class I and class II types were taken from metadata supplied by the sample provider and were not determined by assay-based typing. The material from the prospective study consisted of cDNA or gDNA derived from T cells, B-cell-depleted T cells, or PBMCs. The repertoires were released in a freely available public database intended as a resource for research on the immune response to SARS-CoV-2. The sample metadata nearly always contained a de-identified subject ID, COVID-19 status, age in years and sex. Subjects who had been exposed to COVID-19, were actively infected with it, or had recovered from it provided the deeply sampled blood TCRbeta repertoires that made up the dataset.

Whole blood was collected in K2EDTA tubes by collaborating institutions according to the institutions' own protocols. For TCRbeta analysis, collaborators shipped samples in one of three forms: frozen whole blood, isolated PBMCs, or DNA extracted from either of those sample types. V drops 3 bases and J drops 0 bases, leaving 8 bases in between. The CDR3 covers 15 residues, taking in both the cysteine and the phenylalanine. CDR3 DNA only is kept here, 45 bases in frame from base 1. CDR1 and CDR2, per the germline V gene, are ENHRY and SYGVKD. About this clone: The antigen it recognizes is unknown. Base qualities are not at hand, and no much larger clone is one base apart.

General study outcomes and caveats: The quantity of clinical and demographic metadata differed by source and by participant and was supplied without curation.

The immunoSEQ Assay, a bias-controlled multiplex PCR, was used to amplify TCRbeta CDR3 regions from genomic DNA. Processing in the source paper ran as follows. Nucleated cell counts per sample were estimated from amplification of reference gene primers within the assay. Sequence reads were collapsed and filtered to measure the absolute abundance of every unique TCRbeta CDR3 rearrangement. For each sample, productive Simpson clonality was calculated as the square root of Simpson's diversity index over productive rearrangements. This immuneACCESS table, as held by TCRdb, lists in-frame sequences with V and J called but not all clones. Of the missing ones, under half trace to an unresolved V gene in checked studies; the others have no known cause. V and J calls and clone size follow that table, whereas D and trimming were derived from the DNA. In this sample the table shows about 210,000 clones, 90% to 95% of which occur a single time. The top ten constitute 1% to 1.5% of the sample.

In this chain, TRBV10-3 is recombined with TRBJ2-2; the D gene is possibly TRBD1, with 6 bases matching. The receptor comes from a young man with acute or convalescent COVID-19. Input material: peripheral blood. The CDR3: CAISDSGANTGELFF. The DNA reads TGTGCCATCAGTGATTCAGGGGCGAACACCGGGGAGCTGTTTTTT.